Each of the 18 T cell receptor beta chains below was sequenced from the same sample in a study of T cells in Graves' hyperthyroidism and ophthalmopathy. What was amplified from RNA transcripts were TCR beta CDR3 regions. First-round RT-PCR of the TCR CDR3 relied on the HTBI primer set. TCRdb called the multiplex PCR reads again in MiXCR, with one record for every CDR3 protein. The sample shows roughly 350,000 distinct CDR3 sequences, more than 12% of them seen only once. The sequencing input was blood. These receptors all come from a woman aged 30 to 39 with Graves' ophthalmopathy.

Points on this clonotype: A clone one base away is much larger, so this may be a read error. V is TRBV20-1 and J is TRBJ2-5; D is tentatively TRBD1 or TRBD2 (5 bases each). The CDR3 consists of 13 residues. Germline CDR1 is DFQATT and CDR2 is SNEGSKA (reference sequence). V shed 6 bases and J shed 5 bases, with 16 bases lying between them. The CDR3 DNA reads TGCAGTGCCGGGGACCCGGTTAGGGAGACCCAGTACTTC. It is translated as CSAGDPVRETQYF.

This clonotype has a count of ten or more. The V gene is TRBV12-3 or TRBV12-4, the J gene TRBJ1-5, with TRBD1 as a possible D gene (6 bases). The CDR3 contains 21 residues. The V end lost 1 base, the J end lost 1 base, and 26 bases lay between the germline ends. The CDR3 sequence is CASSLDRLTGTTKRSNQPQHF. The CDR3 DNA reads TGTGCCAGCAGTTTAGACCGACTAACCGGGACAACTAAAAGGAGCAATCAGCCCCAGCATTTT.

This clonotype was detected ten times or more. The V and J genes are TRBV7-8 and TRBJ1-5, with D possibly matching TRBD1 (5 bases). V lost 5 bases and J lost 6, with 17 bases in between. The CDR3 is 15 amino acids. Per germline, CDR1 SGHVS and CDR2 FQNEAQ. CDR3 sequence: CASSREGTLVQPQHF. The CDR3 DNA sequence: TGTGCCAGCAGCCGTGAGGGGACTCTAGTTCAGCCCCAGCATTTT. The variable domain in full, completed from reference TRBV7-8 and TRBJ1-5, reads GAGVSQSPRYKVAKRGQDVALRCDPISGHVSLFWYQQALGQGPEFLTYFQNEAQLDKSGLPSDRFFAERPEGSVSTLKIQRTQQEDSAVYLCASSREGTLVQPQHFGDGTRLSIL.

The chain combines TRBV27 with TRBJ2-1, with D unclear. V dropped 5 bases and J dropped 13 bases, with 18 bases sitting between them. The germline V gene encodes CDR1 MNHEY and CDR2 SMNVEV (reference sequence). The CDR3 has 13 residues. CDR3 in amino acids: CASSPPGTPGQFF. CDR3 DNA: TGTGCCAGCAGTCCTCCAGGAACGCCCGGTCAGTTCTTC.

This clonotype was picked up many times. The V gene is TRBV11-1, the J gene TRBJ2-5, with 13 bases lining up with TRBD2. CDR3 size: 16 residues. From germline, CDR1 is SGHAT and CDR2 FQDESV (reference sequence). Germline trimming cut 5 bases from V and 5 bases from J; bases unmatched to any gene: 8. CDR3 in DNA: TGTGCCAGCAGCCGGACTAGCGGGGGCCTCGGGGAGACCCAGTACTTC. This gives the protein CASSRTSGGLGETQYF. Full variable domain (outside the CDR3, taken from reference TRBV11-1 and TRBJ2-5): EAEVAQSPRYKITEKSQAVAFWCDPISGHATLYWYRQILGQGPELLVQFQDESVVDDSQLPKDRFSAERLKGVDSTLKIQPAELGDSAMYLCASSRTSGGLGETQYFGPGTRLLVL.

This clonotype was counted many times. The rearrangement joins TRBV27 to TRBJ2-7; D unclear. Germline CDR1 is MNHEY and CDR2 is SMNVEV (reference sequence). Trimming left V 8 bases short and J 3 bases short, with 23 bases between. This CDR3 region has 16 residues. This chain's CDR3 is CASSLGFGVGRYEQYF. DNA for the CDR3: TGTGCCAGCTCCCTTGGTTTTGGGGTAGGTCGCTACGAGCAGTACTTC.

This clonotype occurred many times. The chain carries TRBV12-3 or TRBV12-4 and TRBJ2-3; 8 bases are a match to TRBD2. The CDR3 totals 17 residues. V trimming: 4 bases; J trimming: 2 bases; junction bases outside the gene matches: 11. The CDR3 region is CASSSTGTSQPTDTQYF. CDR3 coding DNA: TGTGCCAGCAGTTCCACCGGGACTAGTCAACCCACAGATACGCAGTATTTT.

A remark on this clonotype: Without the conserved terminal phenylalanine or tryptophan, this CDR3 likely stems from a read error. The CDR3, as DNA: TGTGCCAGCAGTCAAGGGGGCGAAGATGGCTACACCCTC. Translation gives CASSQGGEDGYTL. The genes are TRBV12-3 or TRBV12-4 and TRBJ1-2, with 7 bases that match TRBD1. After removal of 5 bases from V and 6 bases from J, the junction contained 6 bases not matched to a gene. The CDR3 is 13 residues long.

This clonotype turned up a few times. The J gene is TRBJ2-5, the V gene TRBV19; D uncertain. Germline CDR1 and CDR2: LNHDA and SQIVND (reference sequence). Trimming cost V 3 bases and J 4 bases, with 18 bases left between them. The CDR3 length is 16 residues. The CDR3 region has the DNA TGTGCCAGTAGTATCCCGAGTGGGGTTGGCGGAGAGACCCAGTACTTC. Amino acids: CASSIPSGVGGETQYF.

This clonotype was seen more than once but under ten times. The rearrangement links TRBV6-5 to TRBJ1-2; TRBD1 matches 10 bases. There are 15 residues in the CDR3. Per germline, CDR1 MNHEY and CDR2 SVGAGI. V lost 2 bases and J lost 6; bases outside the gene matches: 6. The CDR3 region is CASSYAKTGGNGYTF. The CDR3 DNA sequence: TGTGCCAGCAGTTACGCGAAGACAGGGGGCAATGGCTACACCTTC.

This clonotype was recorded at least ten times. V gene TRBV2 combines with J gene TRBJ2-7, with 16 bases fitting TRBD2. Germline V gives CDR1 SNHLY, CDR2 FYNNEI. The CDR3 is 16 residues long. Losses at the gene ends were 6 bases for V and 2 bases for J; bases not matched to a gene: 4. CDR3 nucleotide sequence: TGTGCCAGCAGGGGGACTAGCGGGGGGGCAACCTACGAGCAGTACTTC. Amino acid sequence: CASRGTSGGATYEQYF.

This clonotype was picked up many times. V and J are TRBV5-1 and TRBJ2-2, with 7 bases lining up with TRBD2. V shed 4 bases, J shed 1 base, and the junction held 4 bases outside the gene matches. This CDR3 has 15 amino acids. Germline V gene data show CDR1 as SGHRS and CDR2 as YFSETQ. CDR3 DNA: TGCGCCAGCAGCCAGCGGGACTTGAACACCGGGGAGCTGTTTTTT. It codes for CASSQRDLNTGELFF.

This clonotype occurred many times. V and J are TRBV28 and TRBJ2-1; no reliable D call. Germline V gene sequence: CDR1 MDHEN, CDR2 SYDVKM. Trimming left V 7 bases short and J 7 bases short, with 11 bases between. The CDR3 has 12 amino acids. The CDR3 region is CASNALVNEQFF. CDR3 bases: TGTGCCAGCAATGCCCTGGTTAATGAGCAGTTCTTC. The entire variable domain, with the rest obtained from reference TRBV28 and TRBJ2-1, is as follows: DVKVTQSSRYLVKRTGEKVFLECVQDMDHENMFWYRQDPGLGLRLIYFSYDVKMKEKGDIPEGYSVSREKKERFSLILESASTNQTSMYLCASNALVNEQFFGPGTRLTVL.

The chain employs TRBV9 and TRBJ2-1; D is ambiguous. There are 13 residues in the CDR3. CDR1 SGDLS and CDR2 YYNGEE come from the germline V gene. Trimming removed 0 bases at V and 6 bases at J, with 7 bases between. The CDR3 sequence: CASSVEAGNEQFF. The DNA of the CDR3 is TGTGCCAGCAGCGTAGAGGCTGGCAATGAGCAGTTCTTC.

With regard to this clonotype: The germline gene is not matched at one end of the junction; a read error may be the cause. The chain combines TRBV11-1 with TRBJ2-1; 9 nucleotides agree with TRBD1. The germline V gene has CDR1 SGHAT and CDR2 FQDESV (reference sequence). The CDR3 spans 17 residues. The CDR3 region has the DNA TGTGGCAGCAGCTCAGCACAGCCGGGACAGGGTTATCATGAGCAGTTCTTC. This encodes CGSSSAQPGQGYHEQFF. The full variable domain, with the rest looked up from reference TRBV11-1 and TRBJ2-1, is EAEVAQSPRYKITEKSQAVAFWCDPISGHATLYWYRQILGQGPELLVQFQDESVVDDSQLPKDRFSAERLKGVDSTLKIQPAELGDSAMYLCGSSSAQPGQGYHEQFFGPGTRLTVL.

The rearrangement links TRBV6-1 to TRBJ2-3, with D perhaps matching TRBD2 (6 bases). V lost 8 bases to trimming and J lost 2 bases, with 11 bases between them. The CDR3 is made up of 13 amino acids. The germline CDR1 and CDR2 sequences are MNHNS and SASEGT. The CDR3 spells CASGGASTDTQYF. CDR3 in DNA: TGTGCCAGCGGAGGGGCCTCCACAGATACGCAGTATTTT.

This clonotype was counted many times. This rearrangement joins TRBV18 to TRBJ2-2; 7 nucleotides line up with TRBD2. The CDR3 loop spans 17 amino acids. Germline CDR1 and CDR2: KGHSH and LQKENI. The J segment lost 0 bases and the V segment lost 2 bases, leaving 6 bases of the junction unmatched. The CDR3 region is CASSPTGGASNTGELFF. DNA for the CDR3: TGTGCCAGCTCACCAACGGGGGGAGCCTCGAACACCGGGGAGCTGTTTTTT.

This clonotype was detected a few times. A much bigger clone sits one base away, suggesting this may be a read error. This sequence joins TRBV6-4 and TRBJ2-2; TRBD1 aligns across 10 bases. Germline assignment: CDR1 MRHNA and CDR2 SNTAGT. The CDR3 has 15 amino acids. The DNA of the CDR3 is TGTGCCAGCAGTGAGGGGACAGGGGACACCGGGGGGCTGTTTTTT. It codes for CASSEGTGDTGGLFF.